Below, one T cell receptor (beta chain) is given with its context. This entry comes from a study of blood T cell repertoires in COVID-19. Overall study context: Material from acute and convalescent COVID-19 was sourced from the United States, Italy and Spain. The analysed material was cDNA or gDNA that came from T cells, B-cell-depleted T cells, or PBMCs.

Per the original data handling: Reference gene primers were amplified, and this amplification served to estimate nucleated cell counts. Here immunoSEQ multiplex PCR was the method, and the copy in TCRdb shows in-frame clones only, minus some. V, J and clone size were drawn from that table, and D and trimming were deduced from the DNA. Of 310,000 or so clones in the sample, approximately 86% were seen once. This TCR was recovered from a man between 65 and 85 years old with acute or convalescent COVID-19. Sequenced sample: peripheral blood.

The CDR3 sequence is CASSEADRDKNIQYF. The DNA of the CDR3 is TGTGCCAGCAGTGAAGCGGACAGGGACAAAAACATTCAGTACTTC. This sequence joins TRBV6-1 and TRBJ2-4; 8 positions match TRBD1. This CDR3 has 15 amino acids. The V gene's germline CDR1 is MNHNS and CDR2 SASEGT. After removal of 0 bases from V and 3 bases from J, the junction contained 1 base not matched to a gene.